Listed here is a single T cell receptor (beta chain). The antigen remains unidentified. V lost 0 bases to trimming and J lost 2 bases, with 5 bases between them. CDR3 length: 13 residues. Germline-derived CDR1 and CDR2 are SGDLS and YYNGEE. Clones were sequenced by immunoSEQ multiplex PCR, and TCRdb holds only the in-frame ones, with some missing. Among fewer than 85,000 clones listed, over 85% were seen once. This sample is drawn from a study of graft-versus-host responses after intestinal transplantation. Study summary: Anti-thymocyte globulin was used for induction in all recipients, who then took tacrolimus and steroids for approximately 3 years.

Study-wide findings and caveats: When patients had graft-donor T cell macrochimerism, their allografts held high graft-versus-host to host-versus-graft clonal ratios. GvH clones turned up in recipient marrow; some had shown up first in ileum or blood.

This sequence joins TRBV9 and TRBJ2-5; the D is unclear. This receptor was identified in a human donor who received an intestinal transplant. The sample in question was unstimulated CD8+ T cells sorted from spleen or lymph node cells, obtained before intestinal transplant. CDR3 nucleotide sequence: TGTGCCAGCAGCGTAGCTGGACAAGAGACCCAGTACTTC. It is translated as CASSVAGQETQYF.